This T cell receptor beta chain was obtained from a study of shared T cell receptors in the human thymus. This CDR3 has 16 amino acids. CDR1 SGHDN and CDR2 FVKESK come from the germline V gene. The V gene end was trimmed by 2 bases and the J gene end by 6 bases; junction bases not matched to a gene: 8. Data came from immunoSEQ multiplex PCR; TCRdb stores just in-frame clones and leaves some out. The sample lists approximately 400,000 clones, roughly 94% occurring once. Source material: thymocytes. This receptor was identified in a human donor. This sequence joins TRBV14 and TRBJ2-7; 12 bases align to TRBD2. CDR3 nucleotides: TGTGCCAGCAGCCAACGGTGGACTAGCGGGGACATCGAGCAGTACTTC. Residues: CASSQRWTSGDIEQYF.